These 32 T cell receptor beta chains share one sample of origin, sequenced in a study of T cell changes during pregnancy in multiple sclerosis. Data came from immunoSEQ multiplex PCR; TCRdb stores just in-frame clones and leaves some out. In the table there are 90,000 or so clones, 94% of which are singletons. Sequencing used peripheral blood, obtained after pregnancy. The receptor set was obtained from a female donor in good health, enrolled as a control in a pregnancy study.

This chain links TRBV25-1 with TRBJ2-7, with TRBD2 identical over 7 bases. The CDR3 has 13 amino acids. CDR1 is MGHDK, CDR2 SYGVNS, per germline. Trimming removed 2 bases from V and 5 bases from J; junction bases left unmatched: 3. The CDR3 region has the DNA TGTGCCAGCAGTGAAGCGGGGGAGGACGAGCAGTACTTC. Translation: CASSEAGEDEQYF.

This clone was counted once. The J gene is TRBJ2-7, the V gene TRBV5-6, with D perhaps TRBD2 (6 bases). The germline V gene has CDR1 SGHDT and CDR2 YYEEEE. Trimming cost V 3 bases and J 3 bases, with 13 bases left between them. CDR3 length equals 14 residues. The CDR3 here is CASSWGDAYYEQYF. As DNA, the CDR3 is TGTGCCAGCAGCTGGGGGGATGCATACTACGAGCAGTACTTC.

This sequence joins TRBV28 and TRBJ2-1, with a possible D match to TRBD2 (6 bases). Trimming removed 3 bases from V and 7 bases from J, with 16 bases in between. This CDR3 contains 15 residues. CDR1 and CDR2 from the germline V gene are MDHEN and SYDVKM. CDR3 protein: CASSFASVGANEQFF. In DNA, the CDR3 is TGTGCCAGCAGTTTCGCTAGCGTCGGGGCGAATGAGCAGTTCTTC.

This clone was recorded once. V gene TRBV4-1 combines with J gene TRBJ1-2; 7 bases map to TRBD1. Germline V lookup: CDR1 MGHRA, CDR2 YSYEKL. V lost 3 bases to trimming and J lost 3 bases; unmatched junction nucleotides: 10. This CDR3 is built from 16 residues. The CDR3 DNA follows: TGCGCCAGCAGCCAGGAGCCCGGGACAGCCTACTATGGCTACACCTTC. Its protein product is CASSQEPGTAYYGYTF.

This clone was seen once. The DNA for the CDR3 is TGCGCCAGCAGCCCCGGGACTAGCGGGAGGGCCGGGACCGGGGAGCTGTTTTTT. Encoded protein: CASSPGTSGRAGTGELFF. This chain links TRBV5-1 with TRBJ2-2; TRBD2 aligns across 16 bases. Trimming took 4 bases from V and 5 from J; bases not matched to a gene: 8. CDR1 and CDR2 from the germline V gene are SGHRS and YFSETQ. The CDR3 sequence is 18 residues long.

This chain connects TRBV4-1 to TRBJ1-2, with D possibly matching TRBD1 (6 bases). Trimming shortened V by 0 bases and J by 5 bases, and 16 bases separated the two germline ends. This CDR3 contains 16 residues. Germline V gene lookup returns CDR1 MGHRA and CDR2 YSYEKL. The CDR3 protein is CASSQDWERGWYGYTF. The CDR3 coding sequence is TGCGCCAGCAGCCAAGATTGGGAGAGGGGGTGGTATGGCTACACCTTC.

V and J are TRBV4-1 and TRBJ2-3; D may be TRBD2 (6 bases). Germline V gene lookup returns CDR1 MGHRA and CDR2 YSYEKL. The germline V and J ends were trimmed by 0 bases and 0 bases, with 7 bases remaining between them. CDR3 length: 15 residues. The CDR3 DNA follows: TGCGCCAGCAGCCAAGATAGCGGAAGCACAGATACGCAGTATTTT. This codes for CASSQDSGSTDTQYF.

The chain links TRBV28 to TRBJ2-5; TRBD2 matches 8 bases. The germline CDR1 and CDR2 sequences are MDHEN and SYDVKM. The CDR3 consists of 14 residues. V was clipped by 4 bases and J by 4 bases; unmatched bases: 5. DNA of the CDR3: TGTGCCAGCAGTTCGATTAGCGGGATAGAGACCCAGTACTTC. Amino acids: CASSSISGIETQYF. Filled out from reference TRBV28 and TRBJ2-5, the complete variable domain reads DVKVTQSSRYLVKRTGEKVFLECVQDMDHENMFWYRQDPGLGLRLIYFSYDVKMKEKGDIPEGYSVSREKKERFSLILESASTNQTSMYLCASSSISGIETQYFGPGTRLLVL.

The chain couples TRBV6-5 to TRBJ1-4, with 11 bases identical to TRBD1. The CDR3 consists of 15 residues. Germline loops: CDR1 MNHEY, CDR2 SVGAGI. The V and J ends lost 4 bases and 8 bases, in that order; junction bases with no gene match: 6. CDR3 sequence: CASSSRTGGNEKLFF. The CDR3 DNA follows: TGTGCCAGCAGTTCGCGGACAGGGGGCAACGAAAAACTGTTTTTT.

The gene calls are TRBV4-1 and TRBJ1-1, with D possibly TRBD1 on 6 matching bases. The germline V gene encodes CDR1 MGHRA and CDR2 YSYEKL. The V gene lost 6 bases and the J gene lost 0 bases, with 17 bases spanning the gap. The CDR3 is 16 amino acids. Here the CDR3 reads CASSPRTVSMNTEAFF. CDR3 nucleotide sequence: TGCGCCAGCAGTCCCCGGACAGTCTCCATGAACACTGAAGCTTTCTTT.

The rearrangement links TRBV29-1 to TRBJ2-1, with TRBD2 matching over 7 bases. Germline V gives CDR1 SQVTM, CDR2 ANQGSEA. This CDR3 is built from 14 residues. V shed 3 bases, J shed 8 bases, and the junction held 10 bases outside the gene matches. CDR3 in DNA: TGCAGCGTTGACGGGGGGAGGGCCTCTCATGAGCAGTTCTTC. It encodes CSVDGGRASHEQFF.

The J gene is TRBJ1-2, the V gene TRBV30; D unresolved. The CDR3 length is 11 residues. Trimming cost V 2 bases and J 6 bases, with 7 bases left between them. CDR1 is GTSNPN and CDR2 is SVGIG in the germline V gene (reference sequence). The CDR3 coding sequence is TGTGCCTGGAGTCGGGGTGATGGCTACACCTTC. It encodes CAWSRGDGYTF.

The chain carries TRBV2 and TRBJ2-5, with 7 bases matching TRBD2. The CDR3 extends over 16 amino acids. The V and J ends lost 2 bases and 5 bases, in that order; junction bases with no gene match: 11. Germline CDR1 reads SNHLY; CDR2 reads FYNNEI. This CDR3 is CASSEFLAGVLETQYF. DNA of the CDR3: TGTGCCAGCAGTGAATTCCTTGCGGGAGTTCTGGAGACCCAGTACTTC. The full variable domain, its missing parts supplied by reference TRBV2 and TRBJ2-5, is EPEVTQTPSHQVTQMGQEVILRCVPISNHLYFYWYRQILGQKVEFLVSFYNNEISEKSEIFDDQFSVERPDGSNFTLKIRSTKLEDSAMYFCASSEFLAGVLETQYFGPGTRLLVL.

This chain links TRBV6-5 with TRBJ2-2; 9 bases are a match to TRBD1. This CDR3 comprises 15 residues. Germline V gene sequence: CDR1 MNHEY, CDR2 SVGAGI. V shed 6 bases, J shed 4 bases, and the junction held 6 bases outside the gene matches. The CDR3 protein is CASRAQGAFTGELFF. The CDR3 DNA reads as TGTGCCAGCAGGGCACAGGGGGCCTTCACCGGGGAGCTGTTTTTT.

The V gene is TRBV29-1, the J gene TRBJ1-1; 7 bases agree with TRBD1. CDR3 length: 12 amino acids. J was trimmed by 5 bases and V by 7 bases; bases with no gene match: 7. Per germline, CDR1 SQVTM and CDR2 ANQGSEA. The CDR3 protein is CSGQGVGTEAFF. CDR3 nucleotides: TGCAGCGGGCAGGGGGTTGGGACTGAAGCTTTCTTT. Full variable domain (rest looked up from reference TRBV29-1 and TRBJ1-1): SAVISQKPSRDICQRGTSLTIQCQVDSQVTMMFWYRQQPGQSLTLIATANQGSEATYESGFVIDKFPISRPNLTFSTLTVSNMSPEDSSIYLCSGQGVGTEAFFGQGTRLTVV.

The CDR3 loop is CATSRGDSFNEQFF. The CDR3, as DNA: TGTGCCACCAGCAGAGGGGACAGCTTCAATGAGCAGTTCTTC. V usage is TRBV15 and J usage is TRBJ2-1, with 7 bases matching TRBD1. The length of the CDR3 is 14 residues. CDR1 is LNHNV, CDR2 YYDKDF, per germline (reference sequence). V shed 1 base and J 6 bases; nucleotides not matched to a gene: 3.

The chain uses TRBV7-8 and TRBJ2-4, with D tentatively TRBD1 (5 bases). The CDR3 is 15 amino acids. V lost 5 bases to trimming and J lost 3 bases, with 14 bases between them. Germline values: CDR1 SGHVS, CDR2 FQNEAQ. CDR3 loop: CASSTQRGGKNIQYF. For the CDR3, the DNA is TGTGCCAGCAGCACCCAAAGGGGTGGCAAAAACATTCAGTACTTC.

The rearrangement uses TRBV10-3 and TRBJ2-1, with 8 nucleotides matching TRBD2. The CDR3 length is 12 residues. In germline, CDR1 is ENHRY, CDR2 SYGVKD. Germline trimming cut 6 bases from V and 8 bases from J; bases unmatched to any gene: 3. The chain's CDR3 is CAISGRGDEQFF. The CDR3 coding sequence is TGTGCCATCAGCGGGAGGGGGGATGAGCAGTTCTTC.

The CDR3 bases are TGTGCCAGCAGCGTAGGGAGCGGGAGAGGTTCGGAGCAGTTCTTC. Translating gives CASSVGSGRGSEQFF. The V gene is TRBV9, the J gene TRBJ2-1; TRBD2 matches at 8 bases. The germline V gene has CDR1 SGDLS and CDR2 YYNGEE. The CDR3 is 15 amino acids. V lost 0 bases and J lost 10; bases outside the gene matches: 9. Complete variable domain (other parts from reference TRBV9 and TRBJ2-1): DSGVTQTPKHLITATGQRVTLRCSPRSGDLSVYWYQQSLDQGLQFLIQYYNGEERAKGNILERFSAQQFPDLHSELNLSSLELGDSALYFCASSVGSGRGSEQFFGPGTRLTVL.

Only one count was recorded for this clone. The CDR3 sequence is CASSDNSRTGKKAFF. In nucleotides, the CDR3 is TGTGCCAGCAGTGACAACAGCCGGACAGGAAAGAAAGCTTTCTTT. The chain is built from TRBV6-1 and TRBJ1-1; TRBD1 matches 7 bases. The CDR3 spans 15 residues. Germline loops: CDR1 MNHNS, CDR2 SASEGT. Unmatched junction bases numbered 13, after V lost 3 bases and J lost 9 bases.

This chain connects TRBV6-6 to TRBJ2-1, with 8 bases that match TRBD2. This CDR3 is 16 amino acids long. The J segment lost 5 bases and the V segment lost 5 bases, leaving 11 bases of the junction unmatched. Germline V gene lookup returns CDR1 MNHNY and CDR2 SVGAGI (reference sequence). CDR3 region: CASSNLREGFHNEQFF. CDR3 coding DNA: TGTGCCAGCAGTAACCTACGGGAGGGCTTCCACAATGAGCAGTTCTTC.

The chain uses TRBV7-6 and TRBJ2-1, with 12 positions matching TRBD2. From germline, CDR1 is SGHVS and CDR2 FNYEAQ. J was trimmed by 3 bases and V by 1 base; bases with no gene match: 13. This CDR3 spans 20 amino acids. In DNA form, the CDR3 reads TGTGCCAGCAGCTTAGGGGGGGCGCCTAGCGGGAGGGCCTTCTACAATGAGCAGTTCTTC. This encodes CASSLGGAPSGRAFYNEQFF.

The genes are TRBV5-1 and TRBJ2-3, with 8 bases matching TRBD2. V was clipped by 5 bases and J by 2 bases; unmatched bases: 10. The germline CDR1 and CDR2 sequences are SGHRS and YFSETQ. The CDR3 consists of 16 residues. The CDR3 nucleotides read TGCGCCAGCAGGTCGGGACTAGGAAGATTCACAGATACGCAGTATTTT. Its translation: CASRSGLGRFTDTQYF.

V gene TRBV5-4 combines with J gene TRBJ1-6; 8 bases fit TRBD1. Germline V gene data show CDR1 as SGHNT and CDR2 as YYREEE (reference sequence). This CDR3 has 14 amino acids. The V segment lost 0 bases and the J segment 10 bases; nucleotides outside the gene matches: 3. CDR3 coding DNA: TGTGCCAGCAGCTTGGGACAGGGGAGATCACCCCTCCACTTT. Its translation: CASSLGQGRSPLHF.

The chain joins TRBV15 to TRBJ2-7; perhaps TRBD2 as D (6 bases). Trimming left V 1 base short and J 7 bases short, with 20 bases between. Germline V lookup: CDR1 LNHNV, CDR2 YYDKDF (reference sequence). The CDR3 has 16 amino acids. The CDR3: CATSRVPGGKGREQYF. CDR3 DNA: TGTGCCACCAGCAGAGTCCCGGGCGGGAAGGGGCGGGAGCAGTACTTC.

J is TRBJ1-2 and V is TRBV21-1; the table calls TRBD1, which could not be checked here. TRBV21-1 is a pseudogene segment. The CDR3 is made up of 15 amino acids. The CDR3 DNA is TGTGCCAGCAGCAAAGAAGGGACAGGATCCCATGGCTACACCTTC. Protein product: CASSKEGTGSHGYTF.

The chain carries TRBV2 and TRBJ2-1; D gene uncertain. The CDR3 is made up of 13 amino acids. V lost 2 bases and J 6 bases, leaving 8 bases between the germline ends. Germline assignment: CDR1 SNHLY and CDR2 FYNNEI. Here the CDR3 DNA reads TGTGCCAGCAGTGAACCCTTCTCCAATGAGCAGTTCTTC. Amino acids: CASSEPFSNEQFF.

This clone was detected many times. The same CDR3 can be traced to other DNA sequences in this sample. V and J are TRBV4-2 and TRBJ2-7; 7 nucleotides match TRBD2. The CDR3 extends over 15 amino acids. Germline V gives CDR1 LGHNA, CDR2 YNFKEQ. V was pared by 0 bases and J by 1 base, with 3 bases of the junction left unmatched. The CDR3 region has the DNA TGTGCCAGCAGCCAAGAGGCGGGAGATTCCTACGAGCAGTACTTC. Its protein product is CASSQEAGDSYEQYF.

The chain recombines TRBV7-9 with TRBJ2-3; 14 bases map to TRBD2. The trim removed 5 bases at V and 3 bases at J, leaving 7 bases unmatched. This CDR3 spans 17 amino acids. Germline CDR1 SEHNR, CDR2 FQNEAQ (reference sequence). The CDR3 DNA follows: TGTGCCAGCAGCCCCGGACTAGCGGGAGGATATACAGATACGCAGTATTTT. Translation gives CASSPGLAGGYTDTQYF.

The V and J genes are TRBV29-1 and TRBJ1-3; D is uncertain. V lost 7 bases, J lost 4 bases, and 14 bases lay in between. Germline assignment: CDR1 SQVTM and CDR2 ANQGSEA. CDR3 length: 13 residues. The CDR3 nucleotides read TGCAGCGCCCTTTTGGGCCAGGGAAACACCATATATTTT. Translating gives CSALLGQGNTIYF.

This chain uses TRBV6-6 with TRBJ2-1, with TRBD2 matching over 10 bases. Germline CDR1 reads MNHNY; CDR2 reads SVGAGI (reference sequence). The CDR3 spans 15 residues. With 7 bases clipped from V and 0 bases from J, the junction kept 3 bases outside the gene matches. For the CDR3, the DNA is TGTGCCAGCATGGCTAGCGGGAGCTCCTACAATGAGCAGTTCTTC. Protein product: CASMASGSSYNEQFF.

The sample holds a few counts of this clone. The CDR3 DNA sequence: TGTGCCAGCTCACAACAGGGACAGGGGACGCCCCAGCATTTT. Its protein is CASSQQGQGTPQHF. The chain has TRBV18 and TRBJ1-5; 10 bases agree with TRBD1. Per germline, CDR1 KGHSH and CDR2 LQKENI. After removal of 4 bases from V and 9 bases from J, the junction contained 6 bases not matched to a gene. CDR3 size: 14 residues.